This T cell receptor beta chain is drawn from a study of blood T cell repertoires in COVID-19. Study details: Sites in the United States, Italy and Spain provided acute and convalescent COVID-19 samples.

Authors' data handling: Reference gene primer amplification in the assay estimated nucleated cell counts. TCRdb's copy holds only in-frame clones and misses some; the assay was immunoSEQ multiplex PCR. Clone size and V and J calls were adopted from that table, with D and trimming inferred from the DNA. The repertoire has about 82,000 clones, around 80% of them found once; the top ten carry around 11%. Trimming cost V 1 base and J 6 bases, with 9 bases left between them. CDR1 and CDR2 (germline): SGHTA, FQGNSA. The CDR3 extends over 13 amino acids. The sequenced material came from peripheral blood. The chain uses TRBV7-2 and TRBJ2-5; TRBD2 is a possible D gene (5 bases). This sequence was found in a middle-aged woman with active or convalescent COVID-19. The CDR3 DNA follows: TGTGCCAGCAGCTTAGAGGGCGGGCAGACCCAGTACTTC. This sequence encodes CASSLEGGQTQYF.